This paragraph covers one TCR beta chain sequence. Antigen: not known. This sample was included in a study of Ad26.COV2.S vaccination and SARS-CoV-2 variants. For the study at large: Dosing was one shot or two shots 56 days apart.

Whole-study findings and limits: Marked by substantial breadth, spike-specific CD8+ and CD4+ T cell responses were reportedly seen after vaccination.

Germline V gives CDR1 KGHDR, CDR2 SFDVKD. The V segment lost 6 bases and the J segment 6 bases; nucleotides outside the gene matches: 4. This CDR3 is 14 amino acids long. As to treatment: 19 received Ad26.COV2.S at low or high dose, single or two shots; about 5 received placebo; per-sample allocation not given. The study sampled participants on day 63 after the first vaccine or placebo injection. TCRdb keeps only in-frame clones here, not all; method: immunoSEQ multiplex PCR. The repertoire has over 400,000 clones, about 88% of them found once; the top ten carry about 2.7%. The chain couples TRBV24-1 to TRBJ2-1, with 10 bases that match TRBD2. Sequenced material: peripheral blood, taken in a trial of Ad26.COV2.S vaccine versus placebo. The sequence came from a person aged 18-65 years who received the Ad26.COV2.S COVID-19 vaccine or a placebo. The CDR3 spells CATSISGRANEQFF. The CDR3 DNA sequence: TGTGCCACCAGTATAAGCGGGAGGGCCAATGAGCAGTTCTTC.